This TCR beta chain stems from a study of OX40 agonist ivuxolimab in advanced cancers. V was cut by 5 bases and J by 1 base, with 12 bases left in between. Germline CDR1 MNHEY, CDR2 SMNVEV (reference sequence). This CDR3 spans 15 amino acids. Profiling relied on immunoSEQ multiplex PCR, and the TCRdb table lists in-frame clones only, not all of them. Here the sample spans around 100,000 clones, roughly 90% being singletons. V usage is TRBV27 and J usage is TRBJ2-4; possibly TRBD1 for D (7 bases). This clonotype was sampled from an adult with an advanced solid tumor such as melanoma, head and neck, liver or kidney cancer. The sample here was CD4+ or CD8+ T cells sorted from blood, taken in a trial of the OX40 agonist ivuxolimab. The CDR3 DNA reads as TGTGCCAGCAGTCCAGGGGGGTTCGCCAAAAACATTCAGTACTTC. Translated: CASSPGGFAKNIQYF.